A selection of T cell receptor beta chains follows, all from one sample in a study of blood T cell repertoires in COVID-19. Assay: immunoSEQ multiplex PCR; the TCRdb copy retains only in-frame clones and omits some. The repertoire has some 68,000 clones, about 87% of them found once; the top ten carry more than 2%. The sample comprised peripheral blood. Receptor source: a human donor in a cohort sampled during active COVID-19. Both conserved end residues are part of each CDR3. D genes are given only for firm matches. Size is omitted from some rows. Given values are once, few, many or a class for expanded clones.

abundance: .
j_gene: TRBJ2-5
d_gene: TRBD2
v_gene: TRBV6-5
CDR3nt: TGTGCCAGCAGGGGCGGGGGGGCCGGACGGACCCAGTACTTC
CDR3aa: CASRGGGAGRTQYF

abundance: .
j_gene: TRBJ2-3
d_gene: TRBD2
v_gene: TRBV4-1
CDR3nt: TGCGCCAGCAGCCAAGAGAGGCGGGGGGGAGGCACAGATACGCAGTATTTT
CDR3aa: CASSQERRGGGTDTQYF

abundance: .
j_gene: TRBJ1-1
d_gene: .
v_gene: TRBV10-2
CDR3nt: TGCGCCAGCAGCCGACAGAACACTGAAGCTTTCTTT
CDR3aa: CASSRQNTEAFF

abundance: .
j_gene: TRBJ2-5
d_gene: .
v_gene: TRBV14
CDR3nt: TGTGCCAGCAGCCTATACAGGGGGGGTGAAGAGACCCAGTACTTC
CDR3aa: CASSLYRGGEETQYF

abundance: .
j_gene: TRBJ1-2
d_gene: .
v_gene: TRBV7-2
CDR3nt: TGTGCCAGCAGCTCGCCCGGGGGGGGCTATGGCTACACCTTC
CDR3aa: CASSSPGGGYGYTF

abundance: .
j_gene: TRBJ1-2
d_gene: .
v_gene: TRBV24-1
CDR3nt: TGTGCCACCAGTGATCCAAACTATGGCTACACCTTC
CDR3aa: CATSDPNYGYTF

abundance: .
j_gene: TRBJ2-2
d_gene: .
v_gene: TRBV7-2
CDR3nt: TGTGCCAGCAGCTTAGCGGGCGGGTTTGGGGAGCTGTTTTTT
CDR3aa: CASSLAGGFGELFF

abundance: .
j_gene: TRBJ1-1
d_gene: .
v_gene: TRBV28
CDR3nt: TGTGCCAGCAGTCCGGGTCTGAACACTGAAGCTTTCTTT
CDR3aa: CASSPGLNTEAFF

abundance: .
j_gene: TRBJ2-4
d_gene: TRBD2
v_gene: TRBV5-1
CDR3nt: TGCGCCAGCAGCTCCTCCGGGACTAGCGGAAACATTCAGTACTTC
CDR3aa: CASSSSGTSGNIQYF

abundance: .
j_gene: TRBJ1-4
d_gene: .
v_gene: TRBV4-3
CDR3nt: TGCGCCAGCAGCCAAGTCAATTGGGGCGGTTCAACTAATGAAAAACTGTTTTTT
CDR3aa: CASSQVNWGGSTNEKLFF

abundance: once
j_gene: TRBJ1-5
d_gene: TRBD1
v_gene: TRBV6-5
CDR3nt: TGTGCCAGCAGTTCCCTCCGTCGAGGGGGCACTCAGCCCCAGCATTTT
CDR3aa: CASSSLRRGGTQPQHF

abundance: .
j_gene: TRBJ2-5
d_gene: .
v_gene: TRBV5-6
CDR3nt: TGTGCCAGCACCTATTCGGGGGAGACCCAGTACTTC
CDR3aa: CASTYSGETQYF

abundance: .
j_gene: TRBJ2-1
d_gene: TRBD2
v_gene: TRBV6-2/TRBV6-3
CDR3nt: TGTGCCAGCAGTTACGGGACTAGCGGAAACAATGAGCAGTTCTTC
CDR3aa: CASSYGTSGNNEQFF

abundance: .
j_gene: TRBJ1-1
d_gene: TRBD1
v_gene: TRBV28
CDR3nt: TGTGCCAGCAGGGGACCGGGACAGGGGGCCAACACTGAAGCTTTCTTT
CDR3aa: CASRGPGQGANTEAFF

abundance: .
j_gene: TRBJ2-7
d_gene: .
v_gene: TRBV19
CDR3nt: TGTGCCAGTAGTATAGAACCGAGAGACGAGCAGTACTTC
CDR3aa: CASSIEPRDEQYF

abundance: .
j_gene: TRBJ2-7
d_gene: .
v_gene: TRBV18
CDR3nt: TGTGCCAGCTCACCGGACAGAAGGGCTTACGAGCAGTACTTC
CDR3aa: CASSPDRRAYEQYF

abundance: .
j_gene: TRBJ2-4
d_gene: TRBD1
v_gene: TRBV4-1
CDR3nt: TGCGCCAGCAGCCATCCGGACAGGGGTTCGGCCAAAAACATTCAGTACTTC
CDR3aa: CASSHPDRGSAKNIQYF

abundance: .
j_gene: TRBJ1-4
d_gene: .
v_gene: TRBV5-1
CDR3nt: TGCGCCAGCAGCTTAACTTTATCTCCGGATGAAAAACTGTTTTTT
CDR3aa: CASSLTLSPDEKLFF

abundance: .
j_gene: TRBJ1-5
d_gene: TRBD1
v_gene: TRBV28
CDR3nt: TGTGCCAGCACCGACAGGGGGCAGGAGCCCCAGCATTTT
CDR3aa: CASTDRGQEPQHF

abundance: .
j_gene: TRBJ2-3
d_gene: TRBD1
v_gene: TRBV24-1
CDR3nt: TGTGCCACCAGTGATTTTGGGACAGTCACAGATACGCAGTATTTT
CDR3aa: CATSDFGTVTDTQYF

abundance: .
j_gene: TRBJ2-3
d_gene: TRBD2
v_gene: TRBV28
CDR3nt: TGTGCCAGCAGTTCCCCGGGACTAGCTGGCACAGATACGCAGTATTTT
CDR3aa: CASSSPGLAGTDTQYF

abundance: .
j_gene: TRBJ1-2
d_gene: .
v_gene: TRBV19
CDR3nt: TGTGCCAGTAGTATAGTGGGGTCAAGACAGAACTATGGCTACACCTTC
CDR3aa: CASSIVGSRQNYGYTF

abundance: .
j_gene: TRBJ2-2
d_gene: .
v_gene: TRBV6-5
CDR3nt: TGTGCCAGCTGGGGAGGAGTCAGCACCGGGGAGCTGTTTTTT
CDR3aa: CASWGGVSTGELFF

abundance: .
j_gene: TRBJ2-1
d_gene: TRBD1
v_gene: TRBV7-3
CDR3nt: TGTGCCAGCAGCTTATTAGCTCGAACCGACAGGGACAATGAGCAGTTCTTC
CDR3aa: CASSLLARTDRDNEQFF

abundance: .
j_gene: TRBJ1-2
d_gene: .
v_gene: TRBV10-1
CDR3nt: TGCGCCAGCAGTGAGTCTTGGTTCACGGGATTC
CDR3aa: CASSESWFTGF

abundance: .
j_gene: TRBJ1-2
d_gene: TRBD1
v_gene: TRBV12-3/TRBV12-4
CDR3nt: TGTGCCAGCAGTTTCCAGGGGGTGAACGGCTACACCTTC
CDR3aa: CASSFQGVNGYTF

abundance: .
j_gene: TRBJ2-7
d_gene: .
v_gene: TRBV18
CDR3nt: TGTGCCAGCTCATCCTCAGTCCCTGGCTACGAGCAGTACTTC
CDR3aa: CASSSSVPGYEQYF

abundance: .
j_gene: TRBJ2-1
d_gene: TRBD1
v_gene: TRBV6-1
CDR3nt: TGTGCCAGCAGTGAAATCGGACAGGGGATCTTC
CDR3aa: CASSEIGQGIF

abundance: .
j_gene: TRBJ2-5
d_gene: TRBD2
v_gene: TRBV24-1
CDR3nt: TGTGCCACCAGTGACCCTAGCGGGAACGGAGAAGAGACCCAGTACTTC
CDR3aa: CATSDPSGNGEETQYF

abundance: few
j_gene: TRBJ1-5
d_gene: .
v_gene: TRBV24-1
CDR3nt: TGTGCCACCAGGACAGAAATGAATCAGCCCCAGCATTTT
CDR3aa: CATRTEMNQPQHF

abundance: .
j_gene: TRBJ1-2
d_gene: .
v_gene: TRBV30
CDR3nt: TGTGCCTGGAGTCCGACGAGGGGCTACACCTTC
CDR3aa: CAWSPTRGYTF

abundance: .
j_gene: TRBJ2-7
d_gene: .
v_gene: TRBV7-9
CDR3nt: TGTGCCAGCAGCTTTTCTCAGGGGTCCTACGAGCAGTACTTC
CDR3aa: CASSFSQGSYEQYF

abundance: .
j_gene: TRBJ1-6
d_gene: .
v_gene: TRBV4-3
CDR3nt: TGCGCCAGCAGCCAAGAGCTCAGGAGAGGGAATTCACCCCTCCACTTT
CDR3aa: CASSQELRRGNSPLHF

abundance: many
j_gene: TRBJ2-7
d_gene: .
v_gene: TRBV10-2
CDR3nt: TGCGCCAGCAGTTCCGGGACGCGCGCAGTTTCAGGGGGGGAGCAGTACTTC
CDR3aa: CASSSGTRAVSGGEQYF

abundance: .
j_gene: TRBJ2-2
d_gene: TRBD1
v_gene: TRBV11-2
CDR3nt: TGTGCCAGCAGCAGAGGACAGGGGGCAGCCGGGGAGCTGTTTTTT
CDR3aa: CASSRGQGAAGELFF

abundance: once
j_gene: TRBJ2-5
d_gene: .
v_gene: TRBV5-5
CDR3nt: TGTGCCAGCAGCTTGGTGGACAGGGAGGGGACCCAGTACTTC
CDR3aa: CASSLVDREGTQYF

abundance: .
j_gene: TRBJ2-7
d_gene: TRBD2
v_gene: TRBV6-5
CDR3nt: TGTGCCAGCAGCGCGCGACTAGCGGGGCTCTACGAGCAGTACTTC
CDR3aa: CASSARLAGLYEQYF

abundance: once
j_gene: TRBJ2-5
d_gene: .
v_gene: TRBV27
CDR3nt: TGTGCCAGCAGTTTATGGGACACCCAAGAGACCCAGTACTTC
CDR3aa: CASSLWDTQETQYF

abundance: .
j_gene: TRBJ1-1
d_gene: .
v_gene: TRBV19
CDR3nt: TGTGCCAGTACCCTGCGGGGGCTGAACACTGAAGCTTTCTTT
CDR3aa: CASTLRGLNTEAFF

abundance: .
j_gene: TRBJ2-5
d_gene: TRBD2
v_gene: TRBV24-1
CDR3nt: TGTGCCACCAGTGATACCGGGACTACAAAAGAGACCCAGTACTTC
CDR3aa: CATSDTGTTKETQYF

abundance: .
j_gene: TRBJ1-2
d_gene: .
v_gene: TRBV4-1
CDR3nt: TGCGCCAGCCGGGGAGGGTACGACTATGGCTACACCTTC
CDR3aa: CASRGGYDYGYTF

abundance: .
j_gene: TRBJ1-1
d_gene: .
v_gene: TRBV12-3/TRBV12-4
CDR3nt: TGTGCCAGCAGTTGGGGGGTGGGGGCTGAAGCTTTCTTT
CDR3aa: CASSWGVGAEAFF

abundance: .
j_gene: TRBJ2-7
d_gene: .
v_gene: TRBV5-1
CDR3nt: TGCGCCAGCAGCTCCGGGACTCCCGCCTACGAGCAGTACTTC
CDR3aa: CASSSGTPAYEQYF

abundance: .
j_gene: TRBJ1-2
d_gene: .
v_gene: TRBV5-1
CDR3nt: TGCGCCAGCAGCATCGGACTCGGAGCTAACTATGGCTACACCTTC
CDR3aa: CASSIGLGANYGYTF

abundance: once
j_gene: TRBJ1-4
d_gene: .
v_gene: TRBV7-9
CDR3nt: TGTGCCAGCAGAACAGGACAGATTAATGAAAAACTGTTTTTT
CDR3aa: CASRTGQINEKLFF

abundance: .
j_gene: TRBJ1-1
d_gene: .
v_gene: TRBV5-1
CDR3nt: TGCGCCAGCAGCCTAACAGGGTCCGTTGAAGCTTTCTTT
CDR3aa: CASSLTGSVEAFF

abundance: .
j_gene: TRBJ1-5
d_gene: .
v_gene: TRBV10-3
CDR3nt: TGTGCCATCAGTGATGGTTGGCGCAATCAGCCCCAGCATTTT
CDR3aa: CAISDGWRNQPQHF

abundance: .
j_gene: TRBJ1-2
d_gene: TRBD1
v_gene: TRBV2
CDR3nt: TGTGCCAGCAGTCGACAGGGGCCCAACTATGGCTACACCTTC
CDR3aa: CASSRQGPNYGYTF

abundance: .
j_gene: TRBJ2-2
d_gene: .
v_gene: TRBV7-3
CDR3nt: TGTGCCAGCAGCTTAAGACAGAACACCGGGGAGCTGTTTTTT
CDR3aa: CASSLRQNTGELFF

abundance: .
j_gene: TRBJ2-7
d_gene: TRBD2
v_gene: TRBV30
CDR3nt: TGTGCCTGGATCCCGACCGGGAGGCTCCACGAGCAGTACTTC
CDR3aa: CAWIPTGRLHEQYF

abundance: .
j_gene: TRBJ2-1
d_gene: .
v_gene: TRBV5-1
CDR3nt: TGCGCCAGCAGCTCGGACAGTATCGGTGAGCAGTTCTTC
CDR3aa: CASSSDSIGEQFF

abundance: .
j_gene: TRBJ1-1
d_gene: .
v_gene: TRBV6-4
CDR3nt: TGTGCCAGCAGTGACTTCAGGGTTGCAGCTTTCTTT
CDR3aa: CASSDFRVAAFF

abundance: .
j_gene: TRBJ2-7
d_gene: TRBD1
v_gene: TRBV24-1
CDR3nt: TGTGCCGCCAGTGACCCCGGGACAGGGGCCTACGAGCAGTACTTC
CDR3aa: CAASDPGTGAYEQYF

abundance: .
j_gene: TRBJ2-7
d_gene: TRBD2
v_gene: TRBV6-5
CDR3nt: TGTGCCAGCAGGTTAGGACTAGCGGCAACATACGAGCAGTACTTC
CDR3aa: CASRLGLAATYEQYF

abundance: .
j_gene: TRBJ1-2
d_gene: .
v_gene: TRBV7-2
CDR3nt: TGTGCCAGCAGCTCCACAGGGAACTCTCATGGCTACACCTTC
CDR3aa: CASSSTGNSHGYTF

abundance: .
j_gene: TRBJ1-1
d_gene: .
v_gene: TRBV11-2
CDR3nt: TGTGCCAGCAGCTTAGGACAGCGCGCTGAAGCTTTCTTT
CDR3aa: CASSLGQRAEAFF

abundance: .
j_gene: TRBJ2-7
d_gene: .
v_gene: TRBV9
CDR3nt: TGTGCCAGCAGTCGGGACACCTACGAGCAGTACTTC
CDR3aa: CASSRDTYEQYF